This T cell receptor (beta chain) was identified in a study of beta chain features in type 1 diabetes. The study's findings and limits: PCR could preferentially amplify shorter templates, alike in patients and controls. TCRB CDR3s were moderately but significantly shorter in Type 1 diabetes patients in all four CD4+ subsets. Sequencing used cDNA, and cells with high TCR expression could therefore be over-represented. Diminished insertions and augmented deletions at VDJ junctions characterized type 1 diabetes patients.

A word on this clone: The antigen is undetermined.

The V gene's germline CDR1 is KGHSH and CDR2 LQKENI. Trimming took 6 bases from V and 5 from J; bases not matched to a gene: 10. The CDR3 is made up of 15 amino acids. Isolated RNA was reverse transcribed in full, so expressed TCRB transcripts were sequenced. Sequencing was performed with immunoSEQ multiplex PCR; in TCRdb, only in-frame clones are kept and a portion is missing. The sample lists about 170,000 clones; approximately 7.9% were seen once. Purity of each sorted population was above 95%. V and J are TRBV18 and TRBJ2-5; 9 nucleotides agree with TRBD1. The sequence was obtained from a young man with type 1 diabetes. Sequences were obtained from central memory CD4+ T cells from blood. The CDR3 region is CASSTGQGGTETQYF. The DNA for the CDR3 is TGTGCCAGCTCTACGGGACAGGGAGGAACGGAGACCCAGTACTTC.